This T cell receptor beta chain was sequenced in a study of T-cell reconstitution after alpha-beta-depleted transplantation in children. The TCRbeta library incorporated unique molecular identifiers. TCRdb reprocessed the PCR reads via MiXCR and lists one record per CDR3 protein. The table lists about 980,000 distinct CDR3 sequences, roughly 29% of them singletons. The input for sequencing was PBMCs, mostly from graft donor cells, taken 360 days after TCRalphabeta/CD19-depleted stem cell transplant. This TCR was recovered from a boy in the first two years of life who had a stem cell transplant for SCID, so the T cells may come from the graft donor.

CDR3 nucleotides: TGTGCCAGCAGCCCCGTAGGATACACTGAAGCTTTCTTT. Encoded protein: CASSPVGYTEAFF. The rearrangement joins TRBV7-9 to TRBJ1-1; D gene uncertain. Trimming cost V 5 bases and J 3 bases, with 10 bases left between them. The CDR3 totals 13 residues. Germline assignment: CDR1 SEHNR and CDR2 FQNEAQ (reference sequence).